The 20 T cell receptor beta chains listed next were all sequenced from one sample in a study of radiation and T cells in renal cell carcinoma. Noted time point: blood 2 weeks post-SBRT. The sample's treatment: 15 Gy SBRT to primary tumor, nephrectomy 4 weeks later. Assay used: immunoSEQ multiplex PCR; TCRdb lists only in-frame clones, some missing. This sample has around 86,000 clones; roughly 85% occur once, and the top ten carry approximately 24%. Sequencing was performed on blood, taken from a patient whose treatment included radiotherapy and nephrectomy. These receptors were collected from a woman aged 50 to 60 with renal cell carcinoma.

The CDR3 protein is CASSPTSGSRAGELFF. The CDR3 DNA sequence: TGTGCCAGCAGCCCGACTAGCGGGAGTCGGGCCGGGGAGCTGTTTTTT. The V and J genes are TRBV25-1 and TRBJ2-2; 12 positions agree with TRBD2. CDR1 and CDR2 (germline): MGHDK, SYGVNS. This CDR3 has 16 residues. The junction had 8 bases not matched to a gene; V was cut back by 6 bases and J by 6 bases.

The rearrangement joins TRBV6-5 to TRBJ1-6; 7 bases line up with TRBD1. Trimming removed 2 bases from V and 7 bases from J; junction bases left unmatched: 2. CDR3 length: 14 amino acids. Germline CDR1 and CDR2: MNHEY and SVGAGI. In DNA form, the CDR3 reads TGTGCCAGCAGTTACCCGGACAGGAATTCACCCCTCCACTTT. Its translation: CASSYPDRNSPLHF.

The table lists this clone with a few counts. This chain connects TRBV5-4 to TRBJ2-7; D not resolved. This CDR3 region has 14 residues. Trimming took 0 bases from V and 5 from J, leaving 12 bases between them. The germline V gene has CDR1 SGHNT and CDR2 YYREEE (reference sequence). The CDR3 DNA is TGTGCCAGCAGCTTGGGCCTATTCAGGAACGAGCAGTACTTC. Translated, it gives CASSLGLFRNEQYF. Full variable domain (rest looked up from reference TRBV5-4 and TRBJ2-7): ETGVTQSPTHLIKTRGQQVTLRCSSQSGHNTVSWYQQALGQGPQFIFQYYREEENGRGNFPPRFSGLQFPNYSSELNVNALELDDSALYLCASSLGLFRNEQYFGPGTRLTVT.

The V call is TRBV5-1, the J call TRBJ2-5; 10 positions agree with TRBD1. Germline CDR1 is SGHRS and CDR2 is YFSETQ. This CDR3 contains 15 residues. J lost 5 bases, V lost 4 bases, and 8 bases had no gene match. CDR3 sequence (DNA): TGCGCCAGCAGCGTACCGGGACAGGGGAGGGAGACCCAGTACTTC. Translated: CASSVPGQGRETQYF.

This sequence joins TRBV7-2 and TRBJ2-2; TRBD2 is a possible D gene (6 bases). Germline V CDR1 and CDR2: SGHTA, FQGNSA. CDR3 length: 17 residues. Trimming removed 5 bases at V and 7 bases at J, with 23 bases between. CDR3 protein: CASSLVGTGRHGGELFF. The CDR3 DNA reads TGTGCCAGCAGCCTAGTGGGGACCGGGAGACACGGCGGGGAGCTGTTTTTT.

This clone was detected once. The V and J genes are TRBV7-2 and TRBJ2-2; tentative D call: TRBD2 (6 bases). Germline CDR1 reads SGHTA; CDR2 reads FQGNSA. This CDR3 contains 13 residues. Trimming removed 7 bases at V and 1 base at J, with 7 bases between. The CDR3 DNA follows: TGTGCCAGCATGGGACTGAACACCGGGGAGCTGTTTTTT. Its translation: CASMGLNTGELFF.

The V and J genes are TRBV6-7 and TRBJ2-4; TRBD1 might be the D (6 bases). TRBV6-7 is an open reading frame whose function is uncertain. V lost 0 bases and J 0 bases, leaving 24 bases between the germline ends. This CDR3 contains 21 residues. The CDR3 is CASSYSSHRVEVPLAKNIQYF. The CDR3 nucleotides read TGTGCCAGCAGTTACTCGAGCCACAGGGTTGAGGTCCCGCTAGCCAAAAACATTCAGTACTTC.

The chain joins TRBV14 to TRBJ2-1; 9 nucleotides align to TRBD1. The CDR3 sequence is 16 residues long. The junction had 11 bases not matched to a gene; V was cut back by 4 bases and J by 7 bases. Germline loops: CDR1 SGHDN, CDR2 FVKESK. The CDR3 DNA is TGTGCCAGCAGCCGCCATAGGGACAGGGCGGTTAATGAGCAGTTCTTC. It encodes CASSRHRDRAVNEQFF.

The gene calls are TRBV7-3 and TRBJ2-7; D perhaps matches TRBD1 (6 bases). The CDR3 is 13 residues long. Between the trimmed V and J ends, which lost 5 bases and 3 bases, there was a span of 11 bases. CDR1 and CDR2 from the germline V gene are SGHTA and FQGTGA. CDR3 nucleotide sequence: TGTGCCAGCAGCCCCCACAGGGACTACGAGCAGTACTTC. It encodes CASSPHRDYEQYF.

The chain couples TRBV18 to TRBJ2-7; D possibly matches TRBD1 or TRBD2 (5 bases each). Germline loops: CDR1 KGHSH, CDR2 LQKENI. The CDR3 is 15 residues long. V was shortened by 3 bases and J by 1 base, with 13 bases between the two germline ends. The CDR3 loop reads CASSPPGRGSYEQYF. In DNA form, the CDR3 reads TGTGCCAGCTCACCCCCAGGGCGAGGGTCCTACGAGCAGTACTTC.

The chain combines TRBV5-1 with TRBJ2-2; D gene ambiguous. CDR3 length: 14 residues. The germline V gene has CDR1 SGHRS and CDR2 YFSETQ. V was clipped by 0 bases and J by 6 bases, with 9 bases between them. The CDR3 protein is CASSLGQQAGELFF. The DNA for the CDR3 is TGCGCCAGCAGCTTGGGTCAGCAGGCCGGGGAGCTGTTTTTT.

The chain is built from TRBV4-1 and TRBJ1-5, with D tentatively TRBD1 (6 bases). V was pared by 0 bases and J by 5 bases, with 14 bases between. CDR1 is MGHRA, CDR2 YSYEKL, per germline. This CDR3 contains 16 residues. CDR3 in amino acids: CASSQDAGGAYQPQHF. The CDR3 nucleotides are TGCGCCAGCAGCCAAGATGCGGGGGGCGCCTATCAGCCCCAGCATTTT.

Only one count was recorded for this clone. The V gene is TRBV28, the J gene TRBJ2-7, with 7 bases matching TRBD1. This CDR3 has 13 residues. J gave up 6 bases and V 6 bases, and 8 bases lay outside the gene matches. Germline CDR1 reads MDHEN; CDR2 reads SYDVKM. The CDR3 reads CASSLGSGGEQYF. DNA for the CDR3: TGTGCCAGCAGCTTGGGGTCAGGGGGCGAGCAGTACTTC.

This clone was recorded a few times. The rearrangement joins TRBV7-9 to TRBJ1-2; D may be TRBD1 (6 bases). Germline-derived CDR1 and CDR2 are SEHNR and FQNEAQ (reference sequence). The CDR3 is 15 residues long. V lost 6 bases, J lost 5 bases, and 19 bases lay in between. The CDR3 nucleotides read TGTGCCAGCAGTCTTAGCATCGTCAGGGGATATGGCTACACCTTC. Amino acids: CASSLSIVRGYGYTF. The full variable domain, rest sourced from reference TRBV7-9 and TRBJ1-2, is DTGVSQNPRHKITKRGQNVTFRCDPISEHNRLYWYRQTLGQGPEFLTYFQNEAQLEKSRLLSDRFSAERPKGSFSTLEIQRTEQGDSAMYLCASSLSIVRGYGYTFGSGTRLTVV.

This clone was counted ten times or more. This sequence joins TRBV6-6 and TRBJ1-5; perhaps TRBD1 as D (5 bases). This CDR3 is 13 amino acids long. Germline lookup yields CDR1 MNHNY and CDR2 SVGAGI (reference sequence). The germline V and J ends were trimmed by 7 bases and 4 bases, with 11 bases remaining between them. The DNA for the CDR3 is TGTGCCAGCACCATGACAGAAAATCAGCCCCAGCATTTT. It codes for CASTMTENQPQHF.

This sequence joins TRBV12-2 and TRBJ2-1; the D call in the table, TRBD2, was not verified against the DNA. TRBV12-2 is tagged as a pseudogene. The CDR3 spans 18 residues. The CDR3 DNA is TGTGCAAGTCGTCCAGATATACGGAGGAGAGCTGCCTACAATGAGCAGTTCTTC. This codes for CASRPDIRRRAAYNEQFF.

This clone was observed a single time. The chain has TRBV5-1 and TRBJ2-5; D possibly corresponds to TRBD1 (6 bases). The V gene lost 4 bases and the J gene lost 2 bases, with 9 bases spanning the gap. This CDR3 is built from 13 residues. Germline CDR1 reads SGHRS; CDR2 reads YFSETQ. CDR3 protein: CASSLGQQETQYF. The CDR3 region has the DNA TGCGCCAGCAGCCTAGGACAGCAAGAGACCCAGTACTTC.

This chain uses TRBV14 with TRBJ1-6; 7 bases map to TRBD1. The CDR3 is 17 amino acids. CDR1 is SGHDN, CDR2 FVKESK, per germline. V lost 0 bases, J lost 4 bases, and 6 bases stayed unmatched. The CDR3 coding sequence is TGTGCCAGCAGCCAAGATTGGGACAGCCAGTATAATTCACCCCTCCACTTT. Its protein is CASSQDWDSQYNSPLHF. Looking up the rest from reference TRBV14 and TRBJ1-6 gives the full variable domain: EAGVTQFPSHSVIEKGQTVTLRCDPISGHDNLYWYRRVMGKEIKFLLHFVKESKQDESGMPNNRFLAERTGGTYSTLKVQPAELEDSGVYFCASSQDWDSQYNSPLHFGNGTRLTVT.

The chain joins TRBV7-2 to TRBJ1-5; 8 bases are shared with TRBD1. Germline assignment: CDR1 SGHTA and CDR2 FQGNSA. The length of the CDR3 is 15 residues. V shed 4 bases, J shed 3 bases, and the junction held 5 bases outside the gene matches. In nucleotides, the CDR3 is TGTGCCAGCAGCTCGCTACAGGGGGACAATCAGCCCCAGCATTTT. This encodes CASSSLQGDNQPQHF.

CDR3 in amino acids: CASSLGPTGAGNTIYF. The CDR3 DNA is TGTGCCAGCAGCTTAGGACCGACAGGGGCTGGAAACACCATATATTTT. The chain joins TRBV7-2 to TRBJ1-3; 8 bases are shared with TRBD1. With V trimmed by 1 base and J by 2 bases, 4 bases remained unmatched. This CDR3 spans 16 amino acids. CDR1 SGHTA and CDR2 FQGNSA come from the germline V gene. Based on the CDR3 plus reference TRBV7-2 and TRBJ1-3, the full variable domain is GAGVSQSPSNKVTEKGKDVELRCDPISGHTALYWYRQSLGQGLEFLIYFQGNSAPDKSGLPSDRFSAERTGGSVSTLTIQRTQQEDSAVYLCASSLGPTGAGNTIYFGEGSWLTVV.